This TCR beta chain came from a study of blood T cell repertoires in COVID-19. For the study at large: The United States, Italy and Spain supplied acute and convalescent COVID-19 samples. From T cells, B-cell-depleted T cells, or PBMCs came the material, which was cDNA or gDNA.

In the authors' methods: Counts of nucleated cells, estimated from reference gene primer amplification, were obtained. Method: immunoSEQ multiplex PCR; TCRdb's copy keeps in-frame clones and lacks some. V, J and clone size reflect that table, while D and trimming were determined from the DNA. Of approximately 190,000 clones in the sample, roughly 90% are singletons; the top ten hold about 6.6%. The trim removed 5 bases at V and 7 bases at J, leaving 8 bases unmatched. Germline V gives CDR1 SGHTA, CDR2 FQGTGA. The CDR3 runs to 15 residues. The TCR was taken from a woman aged 40 to 55 who had recovered from COVID-19. The V call is TRBV7-3, the J call TRBJ2-1; TRBD2 matches at 10 bases. Sequenced sample: peripheral blood. The CDR3 here is CASSPTSGQVNEQFF. In DNA form, the CDR3 reads TGTGCCAGCAGCCCGACTAGCGGGCAGGTGAATGAGCAGTTCTTC.